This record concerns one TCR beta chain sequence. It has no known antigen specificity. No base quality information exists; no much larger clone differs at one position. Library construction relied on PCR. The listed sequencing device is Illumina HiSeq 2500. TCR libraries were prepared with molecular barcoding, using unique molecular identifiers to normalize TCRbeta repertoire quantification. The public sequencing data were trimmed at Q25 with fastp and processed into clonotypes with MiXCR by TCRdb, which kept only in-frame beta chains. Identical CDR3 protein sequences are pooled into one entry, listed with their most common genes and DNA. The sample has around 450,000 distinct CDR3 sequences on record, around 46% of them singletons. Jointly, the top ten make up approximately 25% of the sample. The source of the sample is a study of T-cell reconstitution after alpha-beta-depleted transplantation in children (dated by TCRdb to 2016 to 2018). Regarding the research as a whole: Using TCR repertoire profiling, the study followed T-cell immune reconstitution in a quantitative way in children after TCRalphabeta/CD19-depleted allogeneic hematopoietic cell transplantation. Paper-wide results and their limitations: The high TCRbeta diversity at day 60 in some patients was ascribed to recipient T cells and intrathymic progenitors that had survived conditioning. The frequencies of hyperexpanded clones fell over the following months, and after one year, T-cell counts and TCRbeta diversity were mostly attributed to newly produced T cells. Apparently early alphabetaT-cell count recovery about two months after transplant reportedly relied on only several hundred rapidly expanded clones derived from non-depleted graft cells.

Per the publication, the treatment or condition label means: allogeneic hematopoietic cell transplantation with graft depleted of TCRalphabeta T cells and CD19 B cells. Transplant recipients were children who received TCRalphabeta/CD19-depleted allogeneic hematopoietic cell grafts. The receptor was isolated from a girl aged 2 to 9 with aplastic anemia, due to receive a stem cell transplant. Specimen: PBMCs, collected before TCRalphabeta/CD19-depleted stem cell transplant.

The sequenced DNA: TGCGCCAGCAGCTTGGAGGGACTAGTATGGGAGACCCAGTACTTC. Protein translation: CASSLEGLVWETQYF. The chain uses TRBV5-1 and TRBJ2-5, with TRBD2 identical over 8 junction bases. From a lookup of the germline V gene, CDR1 and CDR2 are SGHRS and YFSETQ. Trimmed from V: 0 bases; trimmed from J: 5 bases; junction bases lacking a gene match: 6. The CDR3 contains 15 residues, cysteine and phenylalanine counted. Left in the record is the CDR3 DNA by itself, 45 bases read in frame from the first base. The entire variable domain, with the stretches around the CDR3 drawn from the reference TRBV5-1 and TRBJ2-5 proteins, is KAGVTQTPRYLIKTRGQQVTLSCSPISGHRSVSWYQQTPGQGLQFLFEYFSETQRNKGNFPGRFSGRQFSNSRSEMNVSTLELGDSALYLCASSLEGLVWETQYFGPGTRLLVL.